This T cell receptor (beta chain) was found in a study of lymphopenia after photon versus proton radiotherapy. The data were produced by immunoSEQ multiplex PCR, yet TCRdb's version contains in-frame clones alone and is incomplete. The sample has some 26,000 clones; under 85% are singletons. Broader study findings: Post-nadir TCR diversity decline inversely tracked overall survival among those who died. Relative stability marked proton patients; photon patients lost diversity and naive cells.

CDR3 size: 14 residues. The trim removed 5 bases at V and 7 bases at J, leaving 3 bases unmatched. Germline V gene lookup returns CDR1 SGHTA and CDR2 FQGNSA. Concerning this clone: What it binds is unknown.

The chain combines TRBV7-2 with TRBJ2-2; TRBD1 agrees at 11 bases. The sequence derives from a woman aged 45-65 years with pancreatic cancer. The sample in question was peripheral blood, obtained from a patient treated with photon-based radiotherapy. CDR3 nucleotides: TGTGCCAGCAGCGTGGACAGGGGGCGCGGGGAGCTGTTTTTT. This sequence encodes CASSVDRGRGELFF.